This TCR beta chain is from a study of blood T cell repertoires in COVID-19. V trimming: 3 bases; J trimming: 7 bases; junction bases outside the gene matches: 8. The V gene's germline CDR1 is SGHTA and CDR2 FQGNSA. There are 14 residues in the CDR3. Some clones are missing from TCRdb's copy, which holds only in-frame ones; the method was immunoSEQ multiplex PCR. The data hold 40,000 to 55,000 clones, with about 88% observed a single time. Sequencing used peripheral blood. The V call is TRBV7-2, the J call TRBJ2-7, with 8 bases aligning to TRBD2. This TCR was sampled from a man in his fifties or sixties with active COVID-19. CDR3: CASSFRGGNQEQYF. The CDR3 nucleotides read TGTGCCAGCAGCTTCCGGGGGGGCAACCAAGAGCAGTACTTC.